The 32 T cell receptor beta chains presented below share a single source sample, sequenced in a study of cytomegalovirus exposure and HLA in healthy donors. Primers included in the PCR were 60 Vbeta and 13 Jbeta primers. Profiling relied on immunoSEQ multiplex PCR, and the TCRdb table lists in-frame clones only, not all of them. The sample has some 200,000 clones, less than 80% seen once. Sequencing was carried out using PBMCs. The receptor source for this set is a man in his forties or fifties in good health and CMV-seronegative.

The chain uses TRBV5-4 and TRBJ1-2; perhaps TRBD1 as D (6 bases). This CDR3 has 14 amino acids. The V gene lost 0 bases and the J gene lost 4 bases, with 10 bases spanning the gap. Germline assignment: CDR1 SGHNT and CDR2 YYREEE (reference sequence). The CDR3 nucleotides are TGTGCCAGCAGCTTGGCCGTAGGGGGCTATGGCTACACCTTC. Amino acids: CASSLAVGGYGYTF.

J is TRBJ1-1 and V is TRBV19; TRBD1 is a possible D gene (5 bases). V shed 6 bases and J shed 3 bases, with 11 bases lying between them. The CDR3 extends over 13 amino acids. CDR1 and CDR2 (germline): LNHDA, SQIVND (reference sequence). CDR3 coding DNA: TGTGCCAGTAGCCAGGGTCGTGACACTGAAGCTTTCTTT. Protein: CASSQGRDTEAFF.

The genes are TRBV5-8 and TRBJ2-2, with 7 bases identical to TRBD1. CDR3 length equals 17 residues. The V gene's germline CDR1 is SGHTS and CDR2 YDEGEE. The trim removed 3 bases at V and 1 base at J, leaving 9 bases unmatched. CDR3 sequence (DNA): TGTGCCAGCAGCTCGGGACAGCGTTCGAGGAACACCGGGGAGCTGTTTTTT. Amino acid sequence: CASSSGQRSRNTGELFF.

The genes are TRBV10-3 and TRBJ2-6, with D perhaps matching TRBD1 (6 bases). V lost 6 bases to trimming and J lost 0 bases, with 6 bases between them. The CDR3 has 14 residues. Germline V gene data show CDR1 as ENHRY and CDR2 as SYGVKD. CDR3 DNA: TGTGCCATCAGGGACAGCTCTGGGGCCAACGTCCTGACTTTC. This sequence encodes CAIRDSSGANVLTF.

This clone was seen a handful of times. The rearrangement links TRBV18 to TRBJ2-7; possibly TRBD1 for D (5 bases). Trimming stripped 1 base from V and 1 base from J, with 8 bases between. The length of the CDR3 is 14 residues. Germline V CDR1 and CDR2: KGHSH, LQKENI. The CDR3, as DNA: TGTGCCAGCTCACCACAGGACAAGTCCTACGAGCAGTACTTC. Translated: CASSPQDKSYEQYF.

The chain joins TRBV7-9 to TRBJ2-1, with 12 bases matching TRBD2. Per the germline V gene, CDR1 is SEHNR and CDR2 is FQNEAQ (reference sequence). V trimming: 4 bases; J trimming: 2 bases; junction bases outside the gene matches: 6. This CDR3 contains 17 residues. The CDR3 DNA follows: TGTGCCAGCAGCTACGGACTAGCGGGGAAACCCTACAATGAGCAGTTCTTC. The encoded protein is CASSYGLAGKPYNEQFF. The full variable domain, its missing parts supplied by reference TRBV7-9 and TRBJ2-1, is DTGVSQNPRHKITKRGQNVTFRCDPISEHNRLYWYRQTLGQGPEFLTYFQNEAQLEKSRLLSDRFSAERPKGSFSTLEIQRTEQGDSAMYLCASSYGLAGKPYNEQFFGPGTRLTVL.

V and J are TRBV6-6 and TRBJ2-2; D possibly corresponds to TRBD2 (5 bases). Germline CDR1 is MNHNY and CDR2 is SVGAGI (reference sequence). V shed 5 bases and J shed 2 bases, with 12 bases lying between them. The CDR3 length is 15 residues. The CDR3 DNA follows: TGTGCCAGCAGTAAGGAAGGGAGAAACACCGGGGAGCTGTTTTTT. Amino acids: CASSKEGRNTGELFF.

Regarding this clone: Other DNA sequences in this sample translate to the same CDR3. This chain joins TRBV5-1 and TRBJ2-1; the match to TRBD2 covers 13 bases. Trimming at V came to 3 bases and at J to 8 bases, leaving 2 bases not matched to a gene. Germline loops: CDR1 SGHRS, CDR2 YFSETQ. The CDR3 spans 14 residues. CDR3 in amino acids: CASSWGTSGDEQFF. CDR3 sequence (DNA): TGCGCCAGCAGCTGGGGGACTAGCGGGGATGAGCAGTTCTTC.

This clone came up once. This chain connects TRBV2 to TRBJ2-3; D not resolved. CDR3 length: 14 residues. Germline CDR1 reads SNHLY; CDR2 reads FYNNEI. V was clipped by 8 bases and J by 5 bases, with 17 bases between them. The CDR3 DNA is TGTGCCAGCCGAGACTTCCAGATGGGAGATACGCAGTATTTT. This gives the protein CASRDFQMGDTQYF. The whole variable domain, remainder taken from reference TRBV2 and TRBJ2-3, is EPEVTQTPSHQVTQMGQEVILRCVPISNHLYFYWYRQILGQKVEFLVSFYNNEISEKSEIFDDQFSVERPDGSNFTLKIRSTKLEDSAMYFCASRDFQMGDTQYFGPGTRLTVL.

This sequence joins TRBV5-1 and TRBJ1-2, with D possibly being TRBD1 (6 bases). V lost 0 bases and J 2 bases, leaving 14 bases between the germline ends. Germline loops: CDR1 SGHRS, CDR2 YFSETQ. The CDR3 contains 16 residues. The CDR3 coding sequence is TGCGCCAGCAGCTTGGCGGGGGGACATTCCAACTATGGCTACACCTTC. It yields the protein CASSLAGGHSNYGYTF.

V and J are TRBV11-1 and TRBJ2-3, with 8 positions matching TRBD1. The ends lost 6 bases at V and 6 bases at J; junction bases unmatched: 8. The germline V gene encodes CDR1 SGHAT and CDR2 FQDESV (reference sequence). The CDR3 has 14 amino acids. DNA of the CDR3: TGTGCCAGCAGGAGGACAGGGACTGTCGATACGCAGTATTTT. Amino acids: CASRRTGTVDTQYF.

This clone was seen just once. J is TRBJ2-5 and V is TRBV9; unclear D gene. V dropped 3 bases and J dropped 5 bases, with 20 bases sitting between them. The germline V gene encodes CDR1 SGDLS and CDR2 YYNGEE. This CDR3 region has 16 residues. The CDR3 nucleotides are TGTGCCAGCAGCGAGTCCTTGAGCTCTTTAATCGAGACCCAGTACTTC. It specifies CASSESLSSLIETQYF. The full variable domain, its missing parts supplied by reference TRBV9 and TRBJ2-5, is DSGVTQTPKHLITATGQRVTLRCSPRSGDLSVYWYQQSLDQGLQFLIQYYNGEERAKGNILERFSAQQFPDLHSELNLSSLELGDSALYFCASSESLSSLIETQYFGPGTRLLVL.

Remarks on this clone: Within the sample, other DNA sequences also encode this same CDR3. V and J are TRBV7-8 and TRBJ2-7, with 10 bases lining up with TRBD1. Germline CDR1 reads SGHVS; CDR2 reads FQNEAQ. The V gene end was trimmed by 5 bases and the J gene end by 5 bases; junction bases not matched to a gene: 9. This CDR3 comprises 15 residues. CDR3 sequence (DNA): TGTGCCAGCAGCCCACCGGGACAGGGGATCAACGAGCAGTACTTC. Residues: CASSPPGQGINEQYF.

The chain employs TRBV5-8 and TRBJ1-1; D perhaps matches TRBD1 (5 bases). Trimming pared 2 bases from V and 1 base from J, leaving 9 bases between. The CDR3 runs 14 residues. Per germline, CDR1 SGHTS and CDR2 YDEGEE. The CDR3 bases are TGTGCCAGCAGCTTCGACAGTCAGAACACTGAAGCTTTCTTT. As protein: CASSFDSQNTEAFF. The whole variable domain, remainder taken from reference TRBV5-8 and TRBJ1-1, is EAGVTQSPTHLIKTRGQQATLRCSPISGHTSVYWYQQALGLGLQFLLWYDEGEERNRGNFPPRFSGRQFPNYSSELNVNALELEDSALYLCASSFDSQNTEAFFGQGTRLTVV.

The chain carries TRBV5-6 and TRBJ1-6; 7 bases map to TRBD1. This CDR3 has 14 residues. V lost 2 bases and J lost 10; bases outside the gene matches: 6. From germline, CDR1 is SGHDT and CDR2 YYEEEE. Here the CDR3 reads CASSLDRADSPLHF. CDR3 coding DNA: TGTGCCAGCAGCTTAGACAGGGCTGACTCACCCCTCCACTTT.

There are a few counts of this clone. This chain connects TRBV6-5 to TRBJ2-1; TRBD2 might be the D (5 bases). V lost 6 bases to trimming and J lost 0 bases, with 12 bases between them. In germline, CDR1 is MNHEY, CDR2 SVGAGI. This CDR3 is built from 15 residues. The CDR3 reads CASRGAESSYNEQFF. The CDR3, as DNA: TGTGCCAGCAGGGGAGCGGAGAGCTCCTACAATGAGCAGTTCTTC.

The rearrangement links TRBV28 to TRBJ2-6; 8 nucleotides match TRBD1. V gave up 7 bases and J gave up 1 base; unmatched junction bases: 15. This CDR3 region has 19 residues. Germline values: CDR1 MDHEN, CDR2 SYDVKM. CDR3 residues: CASTLRGTGFLSGANVLTF. CDR3 in DNA: TGTGCCAGCACCTTGAGAGGGACAGGCTTCCTATCTGGGGCCAACGTCCTGACTTTC.

V and J are TRBV19 and TRBJ2-5; the match to TRBD1 covers 7 bases. The end of the DNA fits TRBJ2-7 better, so the J call may be wrong. This CDR3 contains 14 residues. From germline, CDR1 is LNHDA and CDR2 SQIVND (reference sequence). The CDR3 reads CASSSRQGRGEQYF. The DNA for the CDR3 is TGTGCCAGTAGTTCTCGACAGGGAAGGGGCGAGCAGTACTTC.

In nucleotides, the CDR3 is TGTGCCAGTAAGTCCTCGGGACAGCCGAACACTGAAGCTTTCTTT. Translated: CASKSSGQPNTEAFF. The V gene is TRBV10-3, the J gene TRBJ1-1; 7 bases line up with TRBD1. Germline trimming cut 10 bases from V and 1 base from J; bases unmatched to any gene: 12. This CDR3 is built from 15 residues. From germline, CDR1 is ENHRY and CDR2 SYGVKD.

The chain combines TRBV11-1 with TRBJ2-2; 7 nucleotides align to TRBD1. In germline, CDR1 is SGHAT, CDR2 FQDESV (reference sequence). Trimming removed 1 base from V and 3 bases from J; junction bases left unmatched: 5. This CDR3 is built from 16 residues. In DNA, the CDR3 is TGTGCCAGCAGCTTAGTCGGGCAGGGGGACACCGGGGAGCTGTTTTTT. It is translated as CASSLVGQGDTGELFF.

The chain joins TRBV4-3 to TRBJ2-7; D is undetermined. Trimming cost V 1 base and J 3 bases, with 4 bases left between them. Germline loops: CDR1 LGHNA, CDR2 YSLEER. The CDR3 is made up of 12 amino acids. The CDR3 loop reads CASSQACYEQYF. DNA of the CDR3: TGCGCCAGCAGCCAAGCCTGCTACGAGCAGTACTTC.

This clone was picked up a small number of times. The chain recombines TRBV5-4 with TRBJ2-1, with 7 bases aligning to TRBD1. J gave up 4 bases and V 1 base, and 8 bases lay outside the gene matches. CDR1 is SGHNT, CDR2 YYREEE, per germline (reference sequence). The CDR3 sequence is 16 residues long. CDR3 sequence (DNA): TGTGCCAGCAGCTTGACGCCGGGACAGATATACAATGAGCAGTTCTTC. Protein product: CASSLTPGQIYNEQFF.

The rearrangement links TRBV4-1 to TRBJ1-5, with a tentative D call TRBD1 (6 bases). The germline CDR1 and CDR2 sequences are MGHRA and YSYEKL. The CDR3 spans 15 residues. V was cut by 4 bases and J by 6 bases, with 16 bases left in between. CDR3 nucleotides: TGCGCCAGCAGCCCTCTTTCGACAGGTTCTCAGCCCCAGCATTTT. Its protein is CASSPLSTGSQPQHF.

The V gene is TRBV15, the J gene TRBJ2-6; TRBD1 aligns across 9 bases. Per germline, CDR1 LNHNV and CDR2 YYDKDF (reference sequence). The V segment lost 5 bases and the J segment 4 bases; nucleotides outside the gene matches: 9. CDR3 length: 17 residues. The CDR3 region is CATSPQGAFNGANVLTF. The CDR3 DNA sequence: TGTGCCACCAGCCCACAGGGGGCCTTTAACGGGGCCAACGTCCTGACTTTC.

This sequence joins TRBV11-3 and TRBJ2-2; TRBD2 aligns across 9 bases. CDR3 size: 14 residues. V lost 4 bases, J lost 6 bases, and 3 bases stayed unmatched. The germline V gene has CDR1 SGHNT and CDR2 YENEEA. CDR3 sequence: CASSSSGNAGELFF. Here the CDR3 DNA reads TGTGCCAGCAGCTCTAGCGGGAATGCCGGGGAGCTGTTTTTT.

The CDR3 sequence: CAWSVDRGAEQFF. The CDR3 nucleotides read TGTGCCTGGAGTGTTGATAGGGGTGCTGAGCAGTTCTTC. The V and J genes are TRBV30 and TRBJ2-1, with D tentatively TRBD1 (5 bases). Trimming pared 0 bases from V and 9 bases from J, leaving 12 bases between. The CDR3 runs to 13 residues. The germline V gene has CDR1 GTSNPN and CDR2 SVGIG (reference sequence).

This clone appeared once. The CDR3 sequence: CASSLIAGAPAHEQYF. CDR3 DNA: TGTGCCAGCAGTTTGATAGCGGGAGCCCCGGCCCACGAGCAGTACTTC. The chain employs TRBV6-5 and TRBJ2-7, with 9 bases lining up with TRBD2. The CDR3 has 16 residues. CDR1 and CDR2 (germline): MNHEY, SVGAGI. With V trimmed by 4 bases and J by 5 bases, 12 bases remained unmatched.

The rearrangement uses TRBV7-2 and TRBJ2-2; no clear D gene. With 2 bases removed from V and 5 bases from J, the gap between germline ends came to 6 bases. Germline CDR1 is SGHTA and CDR2 is FQGNSA. The CDR3 runs 13 residues. The CDR3 DNA follows: TGTGCCAGCAGCTTAACCAGGACCGGGGAGCTGTTTTTT. Amino acids: CASSLTRTGELFF.

On this clone: One junction end disagrees with the germline gene, perhaps due to a read error. V and J are TRBV7-7 and TRBJ2-5, with 8 bases matching TRBD1. In germline, CDR1 is SSHAT, CDR2 FNYEAQ (reference sequence). The CDR3 loop spans 14 amino acids. CDR3: CASSSGGPRETQYF. CDR3 DNA: TGTGCTAGCAGCTCAGGGGGCCCCAGGGAGACCCAGTACTTC.

This chain links TRBV4-1 with TRBJ1-2, with 7 bases that match TRBD1. The CDR3 length is 15 residues. V was clipped by 3 bases and J by 3 bases; unmatched bases: 7. Looked up from germline, CDR1 is MGHRA and CDR2 is YSYEKL. Written as DNA, the CDR3 is TGCGCCAGCAGCCACCCCGGGACAGTAGACTATGGCTACACCTTC. Protein sequence: CASSHPGTVDYGYTF.

The chain combines TRBV19 with TRBJ1-5; 8 nucleotides align to TRBD1. The germline CDR1 and CDR2 sequences are LNHDA and SQIVND (reference sequence). The CDR3 has 12 amino acids. Trimming cost V 7 bases and J 5 bases; bases outside gene matches: 1. CDR3 sequence reads: CASTGGYQPQHF. The DNA of the CDR3 is TGTGCCAGTACAGGGGGCTATCAGCCCCAGCATTTT.

This clone appeared a single time. The genes are TRBV5-1 and TRBJ2-5; D is undetermined. Trimming cost V 5 bases and J 1 base, with 15 bases left between them. The CDR3 spans 15 residues. The germline CDR1 and CDR2 sequences are SGHRS and YFSETQ. The CDR3 here is CASSSFTGIQETQYF. The CDR3 nucleotides read TGCGCCAGCAGTAGCTTCACCGGAATCCAAGAGACCCAGTACTTC.